This T cell receptor beta chain was sequenced for a study of STAT5B mutations in CD4+ large granular lymphocyte leukemia. Trimming cost V 7 bases and J 2 bases, with 20 bases left between them. The CDR3 is 17 residues long. Germline CDR1 LNHDA, CDR2 SQIVND (reference sequence). Using immunoSEQ multiplex PCR, the repertoire was profiled, and TCRdb retains in-frame clones only, with some absent. There are approximately 41,000 clones in the sample; 85% occur only once, and approximately 1.3% lies in the top ten. Sequencing was carried out using CD4+ T cells from blood buffy coats. The sequence was collected from a human donor in good health. This rearrangement joins TRBV19 to TRBJ2-2, with TRBD1 as a possible D gene (6 bases). The CDR3 spells CASTYSSGTYNTGELFF. The DNA for the CDR3 is TGTGCCAGTACCTACTCCTCCGGGACATACAACACCGGGGAGCTGTTTTTT.